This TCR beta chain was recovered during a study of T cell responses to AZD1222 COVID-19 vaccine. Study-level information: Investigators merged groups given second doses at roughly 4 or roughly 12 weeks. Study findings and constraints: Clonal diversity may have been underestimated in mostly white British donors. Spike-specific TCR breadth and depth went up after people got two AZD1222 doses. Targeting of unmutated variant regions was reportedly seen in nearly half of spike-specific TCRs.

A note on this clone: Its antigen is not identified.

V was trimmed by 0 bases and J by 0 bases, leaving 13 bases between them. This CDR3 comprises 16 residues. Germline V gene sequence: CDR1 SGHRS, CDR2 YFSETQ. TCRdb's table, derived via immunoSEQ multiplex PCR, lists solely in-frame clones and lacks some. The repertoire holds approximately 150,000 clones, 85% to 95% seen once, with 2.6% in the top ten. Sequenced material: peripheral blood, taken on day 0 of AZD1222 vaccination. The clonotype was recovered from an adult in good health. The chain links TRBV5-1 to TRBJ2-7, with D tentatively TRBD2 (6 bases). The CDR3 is CASSLVGGMGSYEQYF. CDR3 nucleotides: TGCGCCAGCAGCTTGGTCGGGGGTATGGGCTCCTACGAGCAGTACTTC. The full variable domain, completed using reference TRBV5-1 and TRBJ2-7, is KAGVTQTPRYLIKTRGQQVTLSCSPISGHRSVSWYQQTPGQGLQFLFEYFSETQRNKGNFPGRFSGRQFSNSRSEMNVSTLELGDSALYLCASSLVGGMGSYEQYFGPGTRLTVT.